This T cell receptor beta chain was observed in a study of cytotoxic CD8 clonotypes in ibrutinib-treated CLL. About this clone itself: Its antigen remains unidentified.

Findings and limits, study-wide: The clonality rise at ibrutinib response reflected private clonotype expansion.

Sequencing was designed to attain a depth spanning 1 in 200,000 to 1 in 1 million T cells. The protocol was immunoSEQ multiplex PCR, while the TCRdb copy is restricted to in-frame clones and leaves out a portion. Here the sample spans approximately 140,000 clones, 70% to 80% being singletons. Sequences were derived from PBMCs, sampled after 12 months of ibrutinib treatment. This TCR came from a human donor with chronic lymphocytic leukemia.

CDR3 sequence reads: CATSRDDGLADEQYF. The CDR3 region has the DNA TGTGCCACCAGCAGAGATGATGGGCTCGCGGACGAGCAGTACTTC. The rearrangement links TRBV15 to TRBJ2-7; D unclear. Trimming shortened V by 0 bases and J by 5 bases, and 14 bases separated the two germline ends. CDR1 LNHNV and CDR2 YYDKDF come from the germline V gene (reference sequence). The CDR3 runs to 15 residues.